Each of the 31 T cell receptor beta chains below was sequenced from the same sample in a study of blood T cell repertoires in COVID-19. TCRdb's copy holds only in-frame clones and misses some; the assay was immunoSEQ multiplex PCR. The repertoire includes some 210,000 clones, about 83% of them detected once, and less than 8% sits in the top ten. Source material: peripheral blood. The receptors were sampled from a woman between 50 and 59 years old with active or convalescent COVID-19.

The chain employs TRBV7-9 and TRBJ1-2; the D gene is possibly TRBD1 (6 bases). Between the trimmed V and J ends, which lost 5 bases and 4 bases, there was a span of 11 bases. This CDR3 contains 13 residues. Germline assignment: CDR1 SEHNR and CDR2 FQNEAQ (reference sequence). The CDR3 nucleotides are TGTGCCAGCAGCCGGACAGACGGCTATGGCTACACCTTC. This translates into CASSRTDGYGYTF. Filled out from reference TRBV7-9 and TRBJ1-2, the complete variable domain reads DTGVSQNPRHKITKRGQNVTFRCDPISEHNRLYWYRQTLGQGPEFLTYFQNEAQLEKSRLLSDRFSAERPKGSFSTLEIQRTEQGDSAMYLCASSRTDGYGYTFGSGTRLTVV.

The J gene is TRBJ2-6, the V gene TRBV28; no reliable D call. The CDR3 covers 15 residues. V was cut by 2 bases and J by 0 bases, with 5 bases left in between. Per germline, CDR1 MDHEN and CDR2 SYDVKM. CDR3 bases: TGTGCCAGCAGTTTAATAAACTCTGGGGCCAACGTCCTGACTTTC. Translating it yields CASSLINSGANVLTF.

The chain has TRBV2 and TRBJ1-1, with 12 bases aligning to TRBD1. The CDR3 is made up of 13 amino acids. Trimming cost V 8 bases and J 9 bases; bases outside gene matches: 7. In germline, CDR1 is SNHLY, CDR2 FYNNEI. CDR3 loop: CASAGTGGQQAFF. The CDR3 nucleotides are TGTGCCAGCGCCGGGACAGGGGGCCAGCAAGCTTTCTTT.

The chain carries TRBV19 and TRBJ1-2; no definite D call. The V gene lost 3 bases and the J gene lost 3 bases, with 8 bases spanning the gap. CDR1 is LNHDA and CDR2 is SQIVND in the germline V gene (reference sequence). The CDR3 extends over 13 amino acids. The CDR3 coding sequence is TGTGCCAGTAGTATTGGTGGGCACTATGGCTACACCTTC. This gives the protein CASSIGGHYGYTF.

The J gene is TRBJ2-2, the V gene TRBV19, with TRBD2 identical over 7 bases. After removal of 5 bases from V and 16 bases from J, the junction contained 10 bases not matched to a gene. Per the germline V gene, CDR1 is LNHDA and CDR2 is SQIVND (reference sequence). The CDR3 spans 12 residues. The chain's CDR3 is CASSVPSGPEFF. The CDR3 DNA follows: TGTGCCAGTAGTGTCCCTAGCGGCCCGGAGTTTTTT. The entire variable domain, with the rest obtained from reference TRBV19 and TRBJ2-2, is as follows: DGGITQSPKYLFRKEGQNVTLSCEQNLNHDAMYWYRQDPGQGLRLIYYSQIVNDFQKGDIAEGYSVSREKKESFPLTVTSAQKNPTAFYLCASSVPSGPEFFGEGSRLTVL.

The rearrangement uses TRBV19 and TRBJ1-5, with 10 bases fitting TRBD1. Looked up from germline, CDR1 is LNHDA and CDR2 is SQIVND (reference sequence). The CDR3 has 14 amino acids. V shed 10 bases, J shed 5 bases, and the junction held 8 bases outside the gene matches. CDR3 amino acids: CAISDRGVYQPQHF. In nucleotides, the CDR3 is TGTGCCATTTCGGACAGGGGGGTGTATCAGCCCCAGCATTTT.

This sequence joins TRBV11-3 and TRBJ1-3, with a tentative D call TRBD1 (5 bases). The CDR3 runs 14 residues. The V end lost 2 bases, the J end lost 11 bases, and 16 bases lay between the germline ends. Germline V gene lookup returns CDR1 SGHNT and CDR2 YENEEA. CDR3 coding DNA: TGTGCCAGCAGCTTAAACCCGACAGAGGACCCCATATATTTT. Amino acids: CASSLNPTEDPIYF.

V usage is TRBV19 and J usage is TRBJ1-6, with 10 positions matching TRBD1. Trimming removed 7 bases from V and 10 bases from J; junction bases left unmatched: 10. The CDR3 has 15 amino acids. Germline lookup yields CDR1 LNHDA and CDR2 SQIVND (reference sequence). The chain's CDR3 is CASNRPGQGLSPLHF. The CDR3 DNA reads as TGTGCCAGTAATCGGCCGGGACAGGGGTTGTCACCCCTCCACTTT.

The chain is built from TRBV30 and TRBJ2-7; 11 bases line up with TRBD2. V was clipped by 3 bases and J by 2 bases; unmatched bases: 3. The CDR3 covers 14 residues. The germline V gene has CDR1 GTSNPN and CDR2 SVGIG (reference sequence). The chain's CDR3 is CAWSGTSGPYEQYF. The CDR3 DNA reads TGTGCCTGGAGCGGGACTAGCGGCCCCTACGAGCAGTACTTC.

The rearrangement joins TRBV6-5 to TRBJ2-2; D perhaps matches TRBD2 (5 bases). V gave up 7 bases and J gave up 1 base, with 10 bases separating them. This CDR3 has 14 residues. The germline V gene encodes CDR1 MNHEY and CDR2 SVGAGI. The CDR3 coding sequence is TGTGCCAGCATCGGCGGGTGGAACACCGGGGAGCTGTTTTTT. It codes for CASIGGWNTGELFF.

The J gene is TRBJ2-3, the V gene TRBV13, with TRBD2 matching 9 bases. Germline V gene data show CDR1 as PRHDT and CDR2 as FYEKMQ (reference sequence). V was clipped by 4 bases and J by 4 bases; unmatched bases: 15. This CDR3 comprises 18 residues. CDR3 residues: CASSWALVGGRAPDTQYF. The CDR3 coding sequence is TGTGCCAGCAGCTGGGCCCTGGTTGGCGGGAGGGCTCCAGATACGCAGTATTTT.

The CDR3: CSVEKWAGPMYEQYF. DNA for the CDR3: TGCAGCGTTGAGAAATGGGCAGGGCCCATGTACGAGCAGTACTTC. The V gene is TRBV29-1, the J gene TRBJ2-7; D perhaps matches TRBD1 (5 bases). Germline assignment: CDR1 SQVTM and CDR2 ANQGSEA. There are 15 residues in the CDR3. Between the trimmed V and J ends, which lost 3 bases and 4 bases, there was a span of 19 bases.

The J gene is TRBJ1-1, the V gene TRBV10-3, with 7 bases that match TRBD1. The CDR3 has 13 amino acids. The trim removed 3 bases at V and 7 bases at J, leaving 5 bases unmatched. Germline CDR1 ENHRY, CDR2 SYGVKD. The CDR3 nucleotides read TGTGCCATCAGTGAACAAGGGGGCAGTGAAGCTTTCTTT. Translating gives CAISEQGGSEAFF.

The gene calls are TRBV29-1 and TRBJ1-1; 9 positions agree with TRBD1. The ends lost 5 bases at V and 0 bases at J; junction bases unmatched: 7. Per the germline V gene, CDR1 is SQVTM and CDR2 is ANQGSEA. The length of the CDR3 is 15 residues. Here the CDR3 reads CSVFWTGVMNTEAFF. DNA of the CDR3: TGCAGCGTTTTTTGGACAGGGGTCATGAACACTGAAGCTTTCTTT.

The rearrangement uses TRBV6-5 and TRBJ1-5; D is unclear. The CDR3 contains 14 residues. Trimming took off 6 bases at V and 0 bases at J, with 9 bases between the two ends. CDR1 is MNHEY and CDR2 is SVGAGI in the germline V gene. CDR3 sequence (DNA): TGTGCCAGCAGGATAGACAATAGCAATCAGCCCCAGCATTTT. It encodes CASRIDNSNQPQHF.

The chain uses TRBV19 and TRBJ1-3; unclear D gene. This CDR3 region has 15 residues. Germline CDR1 LNHDA, CDR2 SQIVND (reference sequence). V gave up 2 bases and J gave up 0 bases, with 8 bases separating them. The CDR3 spells CASSIQVFSGNTIYF. In DNA, the CDR3 is TGTGCCAGTAGTATACAGGTCTTCTCTGGAAACACCATATATTTT.

This chain uses TRBV9 with TRBJ2-7; TRBD2 matches 8 bases. Trimming cost V 2 bases and J 0 bases; bases outside gene matches: 4. Per the germline V gene, CDR1 is SGDLS and CDR2 is YYNGEE. The CDR3 is 15 residues long. The CDR3 spells CASSVSGTHSYEQYF. The CDR3 bases are TGTGCCAGCAGCGTTAGCGGGACGCACTCCTACGAGCAGTACTTC.

The rearrangement joins TRBV5-1 to TRBJ2-1, with TRBD2 matching over 9 bases. Unmatched junction bases numbered 4, after V lost 0 bases and J lost 6 bases. Germline V CDR1 and CDR2: SGHRS, YFSETQ. This CDR3 is built from 15 residues. CDR3 nucleotides: TGCGCCAGCAGCTTGGTTGTAGCGGGAGCCAATGAGCAGTTCTTC. As protein: CASSLVVAGANEQFF.

The V call is TRBV28, the J call TRBJ1-5; 7 nucleotides agree with TRBD1. This CDR3 region has 15 residues. Germline V gene data show CDR1 as MDHEN and CDR2 as SYDVKM. J lost 5 bases, V lost 8 bases, and 12 bases had no gene match. This CDR3 reads CASRAPGTADQPQHF. In DNA, the CDR3 is TGTGCCAGCCGCGCTCCCGGGACAGCAGATCAGCCCCAGCATTTT.

This rearrangement joins TRBV7-9 to TRBJ1-2; perhaps TRBD1 as D (6 bases). V shed 4 bases and J shed 8 bases, with 14 bases lying between them. This CDR3 contains 13 residues. CDR1 and CDR2 (germline): SEHNR, FQNEAQ (reference sequence). Here the CDR3 reads CASSSTPGDGYTF. The DNA for the CDR3 is TGTGCCAGCAGCTCGACCCCAGGGGACGGCTACACCTTC.

To note about this clone: The same CDR3 can be traced to other DNA sequences in this sample. The genes are TRBV18 and TRBJ1-3; TRBD1 aligns across 7 bases. J gave up 1 base and V 1 base, and 1 base lay outside the gene matches. In germline, CDR1 is KGHSH, CDR2 LQKENI. The CDR3 totals 15 residues. The CDR3 is CASSPRQGSGNTIYF. CDR3 bases: TGTGCCAGCTCACCACGACAGGGTTCTGGAAACACCATATATTTT.

V and J are TRBV5-3 and TRBJ2-5, with a possible D match to TRBD2 (5 bases). Being an ORF, TRBV5-3 has a function that is uncertain. Deletions cut 2 bases from V and 4 bases from J, with 18 bases between. This CDR3 spans 16 amino acids. The DNA for the CDR3 is TGTGCCAGAAGCTTTTACCCCGGGCTAGCTGCAGAGACCCAGTACTTC. Protein product: CARSFYPGLAAETQYF.

The V gene is TRBV6-6, the J gene TRBJ1-2, with D unresolved. The length of the CDR3 is 13 residues. V lost 2 bases and J lost 4, with 8 bases in between. Germline V gene lookup returns CDR1 MNHNY and CDR2 SVGAGI (reference sequence). The CDR3 DNA reads TGTGCCAGCAGTTACCCAGGTACCTATGGCTACACCTTC. Translated, it gives CASSYPGTYGYTF.

The gene calls are TRBV5-1 and TRBJ2-3; 11 bases are shared with TRBD2. J lost 0 bases, V lost 5 bases, and 8 bases had no gene match. Per the germline V gene, CDR1 is SGHRS and CDR2 is YFSETQ. The CDR3 is 17 residues long. The CDR3, as DNA: TGCGCCAGCAGTCCTGCGCTAGCGGGGGGTAGCACAGATACGCAGTATTTT. This encodes CASSPALAGGSTDTQYF.

The chain uses TRBV11-2 and TRBJ2-1; D gene ambiguous. The germline gives CDR1 SGHAT, CDR2 FQNNGV. The CDR3 extends over 12 amino acids. The V gene lost 5 bases and the J gene lost 9 bases, with 11 bases spanning the gap. The CDR3: CASSPMRSEQFF. The CDR3 DNA sequence: TGTGCCAGCAGCCCTATGAGAAGTGAGCAGTTCTTC.

This clone has only one observation. The same CDR3 can be traced to other DNA sequences in this sample. This chain joins TRBV5-1 and TRBJ1-5, with 8 positions matching TRBD1. This CDR3 comprises 14 residues. The V and J ends lost 3 bases and 2 bases, in that order; junction bases with no gene match: 1. CDR1 is SGHRS and CDR2 is YFSETQ in the germline V gene. CDR3 DNA sequence: TGCGCCAGCAGCTCACAGGGGGGCAATCAGCCCCAGCATTTT. Protein product: CASSSQGGNQPQHF.

The chain combines TRBV21-1 with TRBJ2-7; the table names TRBD1, a call not compared with the DNA. TRBV21-1 is a pseudogene. CDR3 length: 16 residues. In nucleotides, the CDR3 is TGTGCCAGCAGCCCTCAGACAGGGGGCGACTTATACGAGCAGTACGTC. This sequence encodes CASSPQTGGDLYEQYV.

J is TRBJ1-6 and V is TRBV7-9; maybe TRBD1 (5 bases). The CDR3 totals 14 residues. V was trimmed by 6 bases and J by 3 bases, leaving 9 bases between them. Germline assignment: CDR1 SEHNR and CDR2 FQNEAQ (reference sequence). In nucleotides, the CDR3 is TGTGCCAGCAGGGACACCAACTATAATTCACCCCTCCACTTT. Amino acid sequence: CASRDTNYNSPLHF.

This chain uses TRBV5-8 with TRBJ2-3; D is uncertain. Trimming took 7 bases from V and 3 from J, leaving 6 bases between them. Looked up from germline, CDR1 is SGHTS and CDR2 is YDEGEE. The CDR3 is made up of 11 amino acids. The CDR3 DNA is TGTGCCAGCCGTCCGACAGATACGCAGTATTTT. Its protein product is CASRPTDTQYF.

This sequence joins TRBV28 and TRBJ2-2; a weak D match, TRBD1 (6 bases). V dropped 5 bases and J dropped 4 bases, with 17 bases sitting between them. Germline CDR1 is MDHEN and CDR2 is SYDVKM. The CDR3 totals 16 residues. As DNA, the CDR3 is TGTGCCAGCAGTCCTAACCAGGGGACACGCACCGGGGAGCTGTTTTTT. Its protein is CASSPNQGTRTGELFF.

The CDR3 here is CASSPLLLQETQYF. CDR3 sequence (DNA): TGTGCCAGCTCACCATTACTTCTCCAAGAGACCCAGTACTTC. The chain has TRBV18 and TRBJ2-5; D gene uncertain. Trimming left V 2 bases short and J 1 base short, with 8 bases between. Germline V gives CDR1 KGHSH, CDR2 LQKENI. CDR3 length: 14 residues.